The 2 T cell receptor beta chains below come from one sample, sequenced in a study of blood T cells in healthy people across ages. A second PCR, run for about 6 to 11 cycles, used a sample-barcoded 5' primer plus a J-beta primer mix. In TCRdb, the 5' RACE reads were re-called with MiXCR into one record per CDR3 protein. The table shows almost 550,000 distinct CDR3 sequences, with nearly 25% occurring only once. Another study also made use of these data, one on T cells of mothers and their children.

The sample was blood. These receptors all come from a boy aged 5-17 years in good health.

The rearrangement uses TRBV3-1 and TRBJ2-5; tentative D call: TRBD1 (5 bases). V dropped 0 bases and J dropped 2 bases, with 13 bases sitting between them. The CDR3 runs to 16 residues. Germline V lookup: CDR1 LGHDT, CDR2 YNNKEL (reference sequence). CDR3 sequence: CASSQDVGPPQETQYF. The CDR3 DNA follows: TGTGCCAGCAGCCAAGATGTGGGGCCCCCTCAAGAGACCCAGTACTTC.

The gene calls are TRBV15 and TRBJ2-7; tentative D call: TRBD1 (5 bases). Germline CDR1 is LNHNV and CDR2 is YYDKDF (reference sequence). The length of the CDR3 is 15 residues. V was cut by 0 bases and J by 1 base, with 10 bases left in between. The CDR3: CATSRDKYRSYEQYF. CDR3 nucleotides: TGTGCCACCAGCAGAGATAAATACAGGTCCTACGAGCAGTACTTC.